The 30 T cell receptor beta chains given below trace back to one sample, sequenced in a study of STAT3 mutations in large granular lymphocyte leukemia. Findings and caveats of the study: Every T-cell large granular lymphocyte leukemia patient had at least one immunodominant TCR beta clonotype.

Their antigens are not known. TCRdb's table, derived via immunoSEQ multiplex PCR, lists solely in-frame clones and lacks some. This sample yields 30,000 to 45,000 clones, of which approximately 91% are seen a single time; less than 0.55% belongs to the top ten. The sequenced sample consisted of PBMCs. Source of these receptors: a human donor with T large granular lymphocyte leukemia. Some clones in this sample may be carry-over from other donors' samples.

The chain carries TRBV5-4 and TRBJ2-2; 7 bases line up with TRBD1. The CDR3 has 15 amino acids. J was trimmed by 1 base and V by 4 bases; bases with no gene match: 4. The germline V gene has CDR1 SGHNT and CDR2 YYREEE (reference sequence). CDR3 sequence reads: CASSPDRMNTGELFF. The CDR3 DNA reads as TGTGCCAGCAGCCCGGACAGGATGAACACCGGGGAGCTGTTTTTT. The full variable domain, completed using reference TRBV5-4 and TRBJ2-2, is ETGVTQSPTHLIKTRGQQVTLRCSSQSGHNTVSWYQQALGQGPQFIFQYYREEENGRGNFPPRFSGLQFPNYSSELNVNALELDDSALYLCASSPDRMNTGELFFGEGSRLTVL.

The V and J genes are TRBV19 and TRBJ1-5; the match to TRBD1 covers 7 bases. The ends lost 11 bases at V and 6 bases at J; junction bases unmatched: 10. Germline loops: CDR1 LNHDA, CDR2 SQIVND (reference sequence). The CDR3 extends over 13 amino acids. In DNA form, the CDR3 reads TGTGCCGTATCTCAGGGGGGTTTTCAGCCCCAGCATTTT. It yields the protein CAVSQGGFQPQHF.

The chain recombines TRBV5-1 with TRBJ2-1, with D unresolved. Germline-derived CDR1 and CDR2 are SGHRS and YFSETQ. V was cut by 5 bases and J by 3 bases, with 12 bases left in between. This CDR3 is built from 14 residues. The CDR3 sequence is CASRSLSLYNEQFF. The CDR3 nucleotides are TGCGCCAGCAGAAGTTTATCACTCTACAATGAGCAGTTCTTC.

The chain links TRBV28 to TRBJ1-6, with D tentatively TRBD1 (5 bases). CDR1 is MDHEN, CDR2 SYDVKM, per germline. The CDR3 runs 14 residues. V lost 6 bases and J 10 bases, leaving 16 bases between the germline ends. For the CDR3, the DNA is TGTGCCAGCAGCTCCTCGGGACTACCATCACCCCTCCACTTT. This codes for CASSSSGLPSPLHF.

The V gene is TRBV19, the J gene TRBJ2-1, with 10 bases aligning to TRBD1. Germline V gene data show CDR1 as LNHDA and CDR2 as SQIVND (reference sequence). Germline trimming cut 3 bases from V and 3 bases from J; bases unmatched to any gene: 2. The CDR3 is made up of 15 amino acids. The CDR3 protein is CASSIGDRGYNEQFF. The CDR3 DNA follows: TGTGCCAGTAGTATCGGGGACAGGGGCTACAATGAGCAGTTCTTC.

V is TRBV16 and J is TRBJ1-1; D remains ambiguous. Trimming took off 0 bases at V and 1 base at J, with 3 bases between the two ends. The germline V gene encodes CDR1 KGHSY and CDR2 FQNENV. The CDR3 has 13 residues. The CDR3 nucleotides read TGTGCCAGCAGCCAATCGGGGAACACTGAAGCTTTCTTT. As protein: CASSQSGNTEAFF.

V and J are TRBV19 and TRBJ2-2, with 8 bases lining up with TRBD2. The CDR3 length is 14 residues. Germline assignment: CDR1 LNHDA and CDR2 SQIVND (reference sequence). The J segment lost 2 bases and the V segment lost 10 bases, leaving 6 bases of the junction unmatched. The CDR3 region is CATQRGTNTGELFF. The DNA of the CDR3 is TGTGCCACCCAGCGGGGGACTAACACCGGGGAGCTGTTTTTT.

The chain is built from TRBV5-1 and TRBJ1-6; 8 bases are a match to TRBD1. From germline, CDR1 is SGHRS and CDR2 YFSETQ. The J segment lost 7 bases and the V segment lost 0 bases, leaving 12 bases of the junction unmatched. There are 18 residues in the CDR3. CDR3 DNA sequence: TGCGCCAGCAGCTTGGGACAGGGGCCCCGTAGGGGGAATTCACCCCTCCACTTT. This gives the protein CASSLGQGPRRGNSPLHF.

As for this clone: An end of the junction does not agree with germline; a read error may underlie this. The chain uses TRBV4-1 and TRBJ1-5, with D possibly being TRBD1 (6 bases). Germline CDR1 is MGHRA and CDR2 is YSYEKL. There are 15 residues in the CDR3. DNA of the CDR3: TGCGCCAGCAGCCAAGGTCCAGAACAGGGTCAGACCCAGCATTTT. It yields the protein CASSQGPEQGQTQHF.

The chain joins TRBV4-1 to TRBJ1-2; D remains ambiguous. The CDR3 sequence is 13 residues long. V lost 5 bases and J lost 8, with 15 bases in between. Germline V CDR1 and CDR2: MGHRA, YSYEKL. The CDR3 DNA sequence: TGCGCCAGCAGCTTCGACCGAACAGTGGGCTACACCTTC. This codes for CASSFDRTVGYTF.

V usage is TRBV9 and J usage is TRBJ2-7; D unresolved. V was trimmed by 0 bases and J by 5 bases, leaving 9 bases between them. The germline V gene has CDR1 SGDLS and CDR2 YYNGEE. CDR3 length: 13 amino acids. In nucleotides, the CDR3 is TGTGCCAGCAGCGTAGAAGGTAGGGACGAGCAGTACTTC. This translates into CASSVEGRDEQYF. Full variable domain (remainder filled in from reference TRBV9 and TRBJ2-7): DSGVTQTPKHLITATGQRVTLRCSPRSGDLSVYWYQQSLDQGLQFLIQYYNGEERAKGNILERFSAQQFPDLHSELNLSSLELGDSALYFCASSVEGRDEQYFGPGTRLTVT.

The chain employs TRBV10-2 and TRBJ1-1; D not resolved. This CDR3 region has 15 residues. The germline CDR1 and CDR2 sequences are WSHSY and SAAADI. Trimming removed 3 bases from V and 0 bases from J, with 11 bases in between. The CDR3 DNA follows: TGCGCCAGCAGTGACGGGCACTTAATGAACACTGAAGCTTTCTTT. Its translation: CASSDGHLMNTEAFF.

The chain joins TRBV5-5 to TRBJ2-5; 8 positions agree with TRBD2. The CDR3 runs 15 residues. Per germline, CDR1 SGHKS and CDR2 YYEKEE (reference sequence). V dropped 5 bases and J dropped 5; count of bases not matched to a gene: 11. The CDR3: CASRRAGDAWETQYF. CDR3 in DNA: TGTGCCAGCAGAAGAGCGGGGGATGCTTGGGAGACCCAGTACTTC.

The chain links TRBV18 to TRBJ1-2; 10 nucleotides match TRBD1. The CDR3 is 15 residues long. V lost 4 bases to trimming and J lost 8 bases; unmatched junction nucleotides: 10. Per the germline V gene, CDR1 is KGHSH and CDR2 is LQKENI. The CDR3 is CASSHGQGGREGYTF. The CDR3 coding sequence is TGTGCCAGCTCACACGGACAGGGGGGACGGGAAGGCTACACCTTC.

The chain employs TRBV5-1 and TRBJ2-3, with 9 nucleotides matching TRBD1. Germline V gene lookup returns CDR1 SGHRS and CDR2 YFSETQ. The CDR3 is 15 residues long. V shed 6 bases and J 6 bases; nucleotides not matched to a gene: 11. DNA of the CDR3: TGCGCCAGCAATTCGGGACAGGGAGGTTTGGATACGCAGTATTTT. It is translated as CASNSGQGGLDTQYF.

V gene TRBV6-6 combines with J gene TRBJ1-4; 8 nucleotides align to TRBD1. The CDR3 covers 14 residues. Germline trimming cut 6 bases from V and 5 bases from J; bases unmatched to any gene: 5. Germline CDR1 MNHNY, CDR2 SVGAGI (reference sequence). In DNA form, the CDR3 reads TGTGCCAGCAGGTGGGACAGGATAAATGAAAAACTGTTTTTT. Translating gives CASRWDRINEKLFF.

The chain carries TRBV4-1 and TRBJ1-6; 9 bases fit TRBD1. After removal of 3 bases from V and 9 bases from J, the junction contained 9 bases not matched to a gene. Germline CDR1 reads MGHRA; CDR2 reads YSYEKL. This CDR3 is 16 amino acids long. The CDR3 coding sequence is TGCGCCAGCAGCCAGGCGGGACAGGGATATCCTTCACCCCTCCACTTT. This codes for CASSQAGQGYPSPLHF.

The chain joins TRBV5-1 to TRBJ1-5; D remains unclear. Trimming took off 0 bases at V and 7 bases at J, with 11 bases between the two ends. Germline CDR1 reads SGHRS; CDR2 reads YFSETQ. The CDR3 has 14 residues. The CDR3 here is CASSLAPGYQPQHF. For the CDR3, the DNA is TGCGCCAGCAGCTTGGCGCCTGGGTACCAGCCCCAGCATTTT.

The chain links TRBV27 to TRBJ2-4; 9 bases map to TRBD1. This CDR3 spans 16 amino acids. From germline, CDR1 is MNHEY and CDR2 SMNVEV (reference sequence). V was pared by 3 bases and J by 8 bases, with 11 bases of the junction left unmatched. This chain's CDR3 is CASSLAGTGTGHIQYF. DNA for the CDR3: TGTGCCAGCAGTTTGGCTGGGACAGGGACAGGACACATTCAGTACTTC.

CDR3 nucleotides: TGTGCCAGCAACCAATTCGTTTGGACAGCTAACTATGGCTACACCTTC. Protein: CASNQFVWTANYGYTF. The gene calls are TRBV27 and TRBJ1-2; D possibly corresponds to TRBD1 (6 bases). The CDR3 has 16 residues. V dropped 7 bases and J dropped 0 bases, with 18 bases sitting between them. Germline CDR1 MNHEY, CDR2 SMNVEV (reference sequence).

This chain connects TRBV19 to TRBJ1-5; the match to TRBD1 covers 7 bases. Germline V CDR1 and CDR2: LNHDA, SQIVND (reference sequence). The trim removed 7 bases at V and 0 bases at J, leaving 6 bases unmatched. The length of the CDR3 is 15 residues. The CDR3 here is CASKLTGVSNQPQHF. As DNA, the CDR3 is TGTGCCAGTAAACTTACAGGGGTTAGCAATCAGCCCCAGCATTTT.

The V call is TRBV4-1, the J call TRBJ1-3; the D gene is possibly TRBD1 (5 bases). CDR3 length: 16 residues. Germline CDR1 reads MGHRA; CDR2 reads YSYEKL. V was cut by 1 base and J by 2 bases, with 12 bases left in between. The CDR3 DNA is TGCGCCAGCAGCCAAGTGGGGGGGTCCCCTGGAAACACCATATATTTT. Translation gives CASSQVGGSPGNTIYF.

J is TRBJ1-1 and V is TRBV11-2; a weak D match, TRBD1 (5 bases). The CDR3 consists of 15 residues. The V end was cut by 1 base, the J end by 0 bases, with 9 bases between. In germline, CDR1 is SGHAT, CDR2 FQNNGV. The CDR3 is CASSLVQVMNTEAFF. CDR3 in DNA: TGTGCCAGCAGCTTAGTACAGGTAATGAACACTGAAGCTTTCTTT.

The V gene is TRBV9, the J gene TRBJ2-4; D unclear. V lost 0 bases and J lost 0, with 13 bases in between. The CDR3 length is 17 residues. The germline V gene encodes CDR1 SGDLS and CDR2 YYNGEE. CDR3: CASSVEASSIAKNIQYF. The CDR3 coding sequence is TGTGCCAGCAGCGTAGAAGCAAGCAGTATAGCCAAAAACATTCAGTACTTC.

The V gene is TRBV5-8, the J gene TRBJ1-1; 7 bases are shared with TRBD1. With 1 base clipped from V and 4 bases from J, the junction kept 7 bases outside the gene matches. Germline-derived CDR1 and CDR2 are SGHTS and YDEGEE. The CDR3 runs to 15 residues. The CDR3 DNA sequence: TGTGCCAGCAGCTTGACAGGGGTGCTACTCACTGAAGCTTTCTTT. It translates to CASSLTGVLLTEAFF.

V is TRBV5-1 and J is TRBJ2-2; D possibly corresponds to TRBD2 (7 bases). The V and J ends lost 6 bases and 6 bases respectively, with 15 bases between them. Looked up from germline, CDR1 is SGHRS and CDR2 is YFSETQ. The CDR3 has 14 amino acids. CDR3 bases: TGCGCCAGCATCGCCGGGGGGCCTGCCGGGGAGCTGTTTTTT. Protein product: CASIAGGPAGELFF.

This sequence joins TRBV29-1 and TRBJ2-7; 9 positions match TRBD1. The germline CDR1 and CDR2 sequences are SQVTM and ANQGSEA. The CDR3 extends over 12 amino acids. V lost 6 bases and J lost 4; bases outside the gene matches: 4. The CDR3 protein is CSVVGQGYEQYF. The CDR3 DNA is TGCAGCGTCGTGGGACAGGGTTACGAGCAGTACTTC.

V is TRBV12-5 and J is TRBJ2-1; D unresolved. The germline CDR1 and CDR2 sequences are LGHNT and FRNRAP. Trimming shortened V by 5 bases and J by 4 bases, and 15 bases separated the two germline ends. This CDR3 has 15 amino acids. For the CDR3, the DNA is TGTGCTAGTGGTCTGGGTCGTCCTCCATACAATGAGCAGTTCTTC. It encodes CASGLGRPPYNEQFF.

J is TRBJ1-4 and V is TRBV6-5, with D maybe TRBD1 (5 bases). Deletions cut 2 bases from V and 7 bases from J, with 11 bases between. The germline V gene has CDR1 MNHEY and CDR2 SVGAGI. The CDR3 runs 14 residues. The CDR3 protein is CASSYKGGGEKLFF. CDR3 DNA: TGTGCCAGCAGTTACAAGGGTGGGGGTGAAAAACTGTTTTTT.

V gene TRBV11-2 combines with J gene TRBJ1-5; no definite D call. CDR1 and CDR2 from the germline V gene are SGHAT and FQNNGV. This CDR3 has 14 amino acids. Trimming removed 2 bases at V and 2 bases at J, with 7 bases between. CDR3 in DNA: TGTGCCAGCAGCTTAAGCCTAGGCAATCAGCCCCAGCATTTT. This encodes CASSLSLGNQPQHF.